Given below is one TCR beta chain in context. Described time point: persistent/refractory GD, antithyroid drugs over 5 years with positive TRAb. RNA isolated from PBMCs was used to make the TCR library. TCR beta libraries were built with iRepertoire HTBI primers and Arm-PCR of CDR3 regions. One entry per CDR3 protein, called by TCRdb with MiXCR from the multiplex PCR reads. The sample records fewer than 400,000 distinct CDR3 sequences, around a fifth being singletons. The entry originates in a study of regulatory T cells in long-lasting Graves disease. The TCR was taken from a female donor with Graves disease. The source material was peripheral blood mononuclear cells (PBMCs), sampled when the disease was refractory, from a patient treated with antithyroid drugs.

This CDR3 is CAISDKTGNYGYTF. CDR3 sequence (DNA): TGTGCCATCAGTGATAAAACAGGGAACTATGGCTACACCTTC. The rearrangement joins TRBV10-3 to TRBJ1-2; a possible D gene is TRBD1 (6 bases). The CDR3 is made up of 14 amino acids. With 3 bases removed from V and 2 bases from J, the gap between germline ends came to 10 bases. Germline V gene data show CDR1 as ENHRY and CDR2 as SYGVKD.